This T cell receptor beta chain originates from a study of human T cells and chemical hapten exposure. Study as a whole: Patients additionally received therapeutic doses of diphenylcyclopropenone on the scalp once a week, and this continued throughout the approximately 23-week study. Once 0.01% DPC had been applied to the upper back by patch test, readings were taken at 6 days.

The CDR3 runs to 14 residues. CDR1 and CDR2 from the germline V gene are SQVTM and ANQGSEA. The germline V and J ends were trimmed by 7 bases and 4 bases, with 18 bases remaining between them. One entry per CDR3 protein results from TCRdb running MiXCR on the RACE reads. The profile shows some 360,000 distinct CDR3 sequences, 5% to 6.5% of them singletons. This sample's time point: pre-sensitization, week 0. Treatment noted: therapeutic diphenylcyclopropenone sensitization with weekly scalp DPC. Every donor had alopecia and was 18 to 70 years old; all were suitable for DPC. Total RNA was isolated from whole blood that had not been fractionated. This clonotype was counted at least ten times.

The material was whole blood, obtained in connection with sensitization to the hapten diphenylcyclopropenone (DPC). The genes are TRBV29-1 and TRBJ2-3, with a tentative D call TRBD1 (5 bases). The sequence came from a woman aged 50 to 60 with alopecia areata. Some clones in this sample may be carry-over from other donors' samples. The CDR3 sequence: CSATGVLGADTQYF. In DNA form, the CDR3 reads TGCAGCGCCACAGGAGTTTTAGGAGCAGATACGCAGTATTTT.